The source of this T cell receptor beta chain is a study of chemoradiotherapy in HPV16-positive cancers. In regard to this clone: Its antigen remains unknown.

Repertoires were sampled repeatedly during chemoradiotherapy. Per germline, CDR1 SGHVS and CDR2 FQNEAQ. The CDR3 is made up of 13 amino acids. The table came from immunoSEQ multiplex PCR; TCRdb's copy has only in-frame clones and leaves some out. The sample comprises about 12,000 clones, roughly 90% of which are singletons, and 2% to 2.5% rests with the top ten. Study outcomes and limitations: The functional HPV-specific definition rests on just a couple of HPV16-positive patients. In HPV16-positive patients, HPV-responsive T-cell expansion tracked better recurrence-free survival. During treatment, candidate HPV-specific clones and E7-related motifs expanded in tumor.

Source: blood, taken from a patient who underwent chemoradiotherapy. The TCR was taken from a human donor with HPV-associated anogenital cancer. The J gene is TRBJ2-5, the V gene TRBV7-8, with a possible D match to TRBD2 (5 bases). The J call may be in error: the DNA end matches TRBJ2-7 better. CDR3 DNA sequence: TGTGCCTCAGGCCCCCGGGGCTCCTACGAGCAGTACTTC. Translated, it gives CASGPRGSYEQYF.